These 12 T cell receptor beta chains originate from one sample sequenced in a study of T cells after posttransplantation cyclophosphamide (dated by TCRdb to the mid-2010s). The protocol used for the library was the immunoSEQ multiplex PCR assay. In TCRdb, the immuneACCESS table is reduced to in-frame sequences with V and J assigned. These tables do not hold every clone; where another copy was compared, an unresolved V gene accounts for under half, and the others remain unexplained. The sample table shows some 8,500 clones, and 70% to 90% are seen once. The ten largest clones take up roughly 24% of the sample. Explained via the paper, the treatment or condition label denotes: high-dose cyclophosphamide on days +3 and +4 as single-agent GVHD prophylaxis. Busulfan and fludarabine conditioning, a related or unrelated marrow graft, and cyclophosphamide on days +3 and +4 were given to PTCy patients. The material was PBMCs, obtained after allogeneic stem cell transplant with posttransplant cyclophosphamide. Receptors originate from a female patient in her forties who received an allogeneic stem cell transplant from an unrelated donor, was CMV-positive, and had no GVHD. Some T cells may be donor cells from the graft after a transplant.

The gene calls are TRBV7-9 and TRBJ2-7, with 9 bases aligning to TRBD1. Trimming cost V 4 bases and J 0 bases; bases outside gene matches: 4. The CDR3 runs 15 residues. In germline, CDR1 is SEHNR, CDR2 FQNEAQ (reference sequence). The DNA for the CDR3 is TGTGCCAGCAGCTCAGGGACAGGGTTCTCCTACGAGCAGTACTTC. Amino acid sequence: CASSSGTGFSYEQYF.

This chain uses TRBV7-2 with TRBJ2-7; tentatively, D is TRBD2 (6 bases). Looked up from germline, CDR1 is SGHTA and CDR2 is FQGNSA. Trimming pared 0 bases from V and 3 bases from J, leaving 15 bases between. The CDR3 runs to 16 residues. The CDR3 reads CASSLATGLDVYEQYF. The CDR3, as DNA: TGTGCCAGCAGCTTAGCGACGGGACTGGATGTCTACGAGCAGTACTTC.

V usage is TRBV21-1 and J usage is TRBJ2-1; the D call of TRBD2 is as the table states it, not checked on the DNA. TRBV21-1 is a pseudogene. This CDR3 is 18 amino acids long. The CDR3 is CASSKAPKRGALYNEQFF. The CDR3 DNA sequence: TGTGCCAGCAGCAAAGCGCCCAAGCGGGGGGCCCTATACAATGAGCAGTTCTTC.

In DNA, the CDR3 is TGTGCCAGCAGTTACTCAAGAGGGAGACAAGAGACCCAGTACTTC. It yields the protein CASSYSRGRQETQYF. J is TRBJ2-5 and V is TRBV6-5; possible D gene TRBD2, 5 bases. Germline-derived CDR1 and CDR2 are MNHEY and SVGAGI. V dropped 0 bases and J dropped 2 bases, with 10 bases sitting between them. The CDR3 loop spans 15 amino acids.

This chain joins TRBV10-3 and TRBJ1-1, with 7 bases lining up with TRBD1. The CDR3 contains 14 residues. CDR1 and CDR2 (germline): ENHRY, SYGVKD. V shed 3 bases and J 5 bases; nucleotides not matched to a gene: 6. The CDR3 loop is CAISDTGENTEAFF. CDR3 in DNA: TGTGCCATCAGTGACACAGGGGAGAATACTGAAGCTTTCTTT.

The chain is built from TRBV7-3 and TRBJ2-1, with TRBD2 matching 8 bases. Germline lookup yields CDR1 SGHTA and CDR2 FQGTGA. CDR3 size: 12 residues. The junction had 6 bases not matched to a gene; V was cut back by 8 bases and J by 9 bases. CDR3 in amino acids: CASSGGGGEQFF. Written as DNA, the CDR3 is TGTGCCAGCTCGGGGGGGGGCGGTGAGCAGTTCTTC.

CDR3 region: CASSDTGSYSPLHF. The CDR3 nucleotides read TGTGCCAGCAGCGACACAGGGAGTTATTCACCCCTCCACTTT. The gene calls are TRBV11-2 and TRBJ1-6; tentative D call: TRBD1 (6 bases). Trimming removed 5 bases at V and 8 bases at J, with 13 bases between. This CDR3 is 14 amino acids long. Germline V gives CDR1 SGHAT, CDR2 FQNNGV. The complete variable domain, with remaining parts taken from reference TRBV11-2 and TRBJ1-6, reads EAGVAQSPRYKIIEKRQSVAFWCNPISGHATLYWYQQILGQGPKLLIQFQNNGVVDDSQLPKDRFSAERLKGVDSTLKIQPAKLEDSAVYLCASSDTGSYSPLHFGNGTRLTVT.

The J gene is TRBJ1-1, the V gene TRBV18; 7 bases match TRBD1. This CDR3 region has 14 residues. Germline V lookup: CDR1 KGHSH, CDR2 LQKENI. With 2 bases clipped from V and 1 base from J, the junction kept 1 base outside the gene matches. The CDR3 DNA reads TGTGCCAGCTCACCAGGGACAGAGAACACTGAAGCTTTCTTT. Its translation: CASSPGTENTEAFF.

This clone was observed a handful of times. The gene calls are TRBV10-3 and TRBJ1-1, with a possible D match to TRBD1 (5 bases). Germline V gene data show CDR1 as ENHRY and CDR2 as SYGVKD. V lost 3 bases to trimming and J lost 5 bases, with 10 bases between them. This CDR3 is 13 amino acids long. CDR3 nucleotide sequence: TGTGCCATCAGTGATCTCCCAGGGACTGAAGCTTTCTTT. Encoded protein: CAISDLPGTEAFF.

The gene calls are TRBV14 and TRBJ1-5; a weak D match, TRBD1 (6 bases). Germline CDR1 is SGHDN and CDR2 is FVKESK. The germline V and J ends were trimmed by 8 bases and 4 bases, with 15 bases remaining between them. The CDR3 has 14 residues. The CDR3 loop reads CASQDRNKNQPQHF. The CDR3 region has the DNA TGTGCCAGCCAAGACAGGAATAAGAATCAGCCCCAGCATTTT.

The chain uses TRBV7-3 and TRBJ2-3; D is perhaps TRBD2 (6 bases). V lost 2 bases, J lost 4 bases, and 10 bases lay in between. Per germline, CDR1 SGHTA and CDR2 FQGTGA. The length of the CDR3 is 14 residues. The DNA of the CDR3 is TGTGCCAGCAGCTTAGGAGGGGCGGCAGATACGCAGTATTTT. Its translation: CASSLGGAADTQYF.

This chain links TRBV11-2 with TRBJ2-7; tentatively, D is TRBD2 (6 bases). Germline V lookup: CDR1 SGHAT, CDR2 FQNNGV. V lost 1 base, J lost 3 bases, and 16 bases lay in between. The CDR3 is made up of 16 amino acids. This CDR3 reads CASSLVGGGTHYEQYF. In nucleotides, the CDR3 is TGTGCCAGCAGCTTAGTCGGGGGTGGGACTCACTACGAGCAGTACTTC.